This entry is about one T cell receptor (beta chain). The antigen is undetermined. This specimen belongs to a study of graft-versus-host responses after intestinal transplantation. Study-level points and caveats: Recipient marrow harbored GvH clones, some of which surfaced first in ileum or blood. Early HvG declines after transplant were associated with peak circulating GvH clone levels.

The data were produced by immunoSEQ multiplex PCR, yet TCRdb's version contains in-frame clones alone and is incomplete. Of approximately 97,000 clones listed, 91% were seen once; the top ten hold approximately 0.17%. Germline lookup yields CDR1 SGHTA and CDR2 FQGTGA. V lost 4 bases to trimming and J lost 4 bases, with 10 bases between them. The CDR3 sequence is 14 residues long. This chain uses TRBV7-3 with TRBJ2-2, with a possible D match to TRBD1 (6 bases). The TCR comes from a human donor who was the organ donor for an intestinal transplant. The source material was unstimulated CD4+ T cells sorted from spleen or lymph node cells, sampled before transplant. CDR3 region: CASSSGQFTGELFF. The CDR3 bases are TGTGCCAGCAGCTCAGGACAGTTCACCGGGGAGCTGTTTTTT.